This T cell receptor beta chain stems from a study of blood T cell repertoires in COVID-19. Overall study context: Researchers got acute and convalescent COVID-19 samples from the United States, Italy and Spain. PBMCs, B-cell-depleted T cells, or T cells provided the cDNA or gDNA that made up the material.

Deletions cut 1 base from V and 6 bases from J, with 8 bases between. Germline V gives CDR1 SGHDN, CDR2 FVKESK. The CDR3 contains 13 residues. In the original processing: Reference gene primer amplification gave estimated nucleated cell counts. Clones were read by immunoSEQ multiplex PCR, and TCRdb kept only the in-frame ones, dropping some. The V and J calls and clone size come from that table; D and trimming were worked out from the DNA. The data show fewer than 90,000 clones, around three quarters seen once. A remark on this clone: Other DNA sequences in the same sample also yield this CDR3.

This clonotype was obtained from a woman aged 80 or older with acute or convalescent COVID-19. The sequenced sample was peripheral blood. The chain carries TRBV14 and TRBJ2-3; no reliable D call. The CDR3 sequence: CASSQGSPDTQYF. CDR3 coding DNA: TGTGCCAGCAGCCAAGGTTCCCCGGATACGCAGTATTTT.